The present T cell receptor beta chain was sequenced within a study of identical twins. TCRdb recomputed calls from the 5' RACE reads with MiXCR, one row per CDR3 protein. The table includes hundreds of thousands of distinct CDR3 sequences, roughly an eighth detected once. The CDR3 loop spans 18 amino acids. Looked up from germline, CDR1 is LGHDT and CDR2 is YNNKEL (reference sequence). The ends were cut back, 1 base at V and 2 bases at J, with 20 bases in the middle. The same sample was also used in a study of yellow fever vaccine responses in identical twins.

Sequenced input: PBMCs. The receptor's source is a woman under 30 in good health. The gene calls are TRBV3-1 and TRBJ2-5; a possible D gene is TRBD1 (5 bases). The CDR3 sequence: CASSQATRGFWGQETQYF. CDR3 bases: TGTGCCAGCAGCCAAGCGACAAGGGGTTTTTGGGGACAAGAGACCCAGTACTTC.